This T cell receptor (beta chain) was documented in a study of spatial heterogeneity in lung cancer. This clonotype was counted ten times or more. In a library made to pick up alpha chains, this beta chain is a stray read with a size that means little. Trimming removed 4 bases at V and 5 bases at J, with 12 bases between. The CDR3 has 13 residues. Germline loops: CDR1 LGHNA, CDR2 YNFKEQ. Using its own MiXCR run on the 5' RACE reads, TCRdb lists one record per CDR3 protein. The data show about 13,000 distinct CDR3 sequences, approximately 5% seen once. Stated time point: sample taken at primary tumor resection. Sequencing of whole RNA from tumor, nontumor lung or frozen PBMC involved no sorting.

Specimen: lung tumor tissue, collected at surgery. The clonotype comes from a human donor with early-stage non-small cell lung cancer. This chain links TRBV4-2 with TRBJ2-7, with a possible D match to TRBD2 (6 bases). In nucleotides, the CDR3 is TGTGCCAGCAGCCCAAGCACTAGCCACGAGCAGTACTTC. Protein sequence: CASSPSTSHEQYF.